This T cell receptor beta chain is drawn from a study of shared clonotypes between healthy human individuals. As regards this clone: Its antigen is not identified.

Germline V CDR1 and CDR2: MDHEN, SYDVKM. The CDR3 sequence is 12 residues long. V was pared by 3 bases and J by 8 bases, with 9 bases between. The data were produced by immunoSEQ multiplex PCR, yet TCRdb's version contains in-frame clones alone and is incomplete. The top ten hold over 1.5% of the sample, which has 550,000 to 800,000 clones, 74% seen once. General study points: Relative to clonotypes present in all four donors, those not shared had lower generation probabilities.

The chain has TRBV28 and TRBJ2-3; no reliable D call. The sample was memory CD4+ T cells sorted from blood. Specified subset: CD45RA-negative fraction. This clonotype originated in a woman aged 30 to 39 in good health. CDR3 residues: CASSLESVTQYF. DNA for the CDR3: TGTGCCAGCAGTTTGGAAAGTGTTACGCAGTATTTT. The full variable domain, completed using reference TRBV28 and TRBJ2-3, is DVKVTQSSRYLVKRTGEKVFLECVQDMDHENMFWYRQDPGLGLRLIYFSYDVKMKEKGDIPEGYSVSREKKERFSLILESASTNQTSMYLCASSLESVTQYFGPGTRLTVL.